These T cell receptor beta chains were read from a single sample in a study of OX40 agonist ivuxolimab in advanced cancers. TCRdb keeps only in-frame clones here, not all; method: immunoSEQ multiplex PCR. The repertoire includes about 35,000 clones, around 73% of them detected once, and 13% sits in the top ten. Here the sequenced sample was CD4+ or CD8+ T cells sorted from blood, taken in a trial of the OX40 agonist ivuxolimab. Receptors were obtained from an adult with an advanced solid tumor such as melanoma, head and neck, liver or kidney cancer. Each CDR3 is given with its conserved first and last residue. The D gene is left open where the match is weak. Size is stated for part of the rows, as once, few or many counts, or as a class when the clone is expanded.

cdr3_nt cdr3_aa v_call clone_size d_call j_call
TGTGCCAGCACCCCGACAGGGACAGCCGGCTACACCTTC CASTPTGTAGYTF TRBV7-9 . TRBD1 TRBJ1-2
TGTGCCAGCAGCCCTTTATTAAGCACAGATACGCAGTATTTT CASSPLLSTDTQYF TRBV5-6 . . TRBJ2-3
TGTGCCAGCAGCTGGCAGGGTTCCTACGAGCAGTACTTC CASSWQGSYEQYF TRBV6-1 . . TRBJ2-7
TGTGCCAGTAGTATAGTCCTCCTCCAGGACGGGGGCTACACCTTC CASSIVLLQDGGYTF TRBV19 . . TRBJ1-2
TGTGCCAGCAGCCCCCGGACTAGCGGGACAGGTGAGCAGTTCTTC CASSPRTSGTGEQFF TRBV7-2 . TRBD2 TRBJ2-1
TGTGCCAGCAATTCCATGGGGCAGGGGGAGACCCAGTACTTC CASNSMGQGETQYF TRBV28 . . TRBJ2-5
TGCGCCAGCAGCTCCCCGCGACAGGGAAGAGAGACCCAGTACTTC CASSSPRQGRETQYF TRBV5-1 . TRBD1 TRBJ2-5
TGTGCCAGCAGCTTAGCCGGGGACAGGGGGCCTCGAGAGACCCAGTACTTC CASSLAGDRGPRETQYF TRBV13 . TRBD1 TRBJ2-5
TGCAGCGCACAGGGGCAGAACCAAGAGACCCAGTACTTC CSAQGQNQETQYF TRBV29-1 . TRBD1 TRBJ2-5
TGCAGCGCCCTAAGGGGGGACGAGCAGTACTTC CSALRGDEQYF TRBV29-1 . . TRBJ2-7
TGTGCCAGCCGCGAAACAGGGGGCCAAAGGGAGCAGTACTTC CASRETGGQREQYF TRBV6-1 . TRBD1 TRBJ2-5
TGTGCCAGTAGTCCACCCGACAGGGACGGCAATGAGCAGTTCTTC CASSPPDRDGNEQFF TRBV19 . TRBD1 TRBJ2-1
TGTGCCTGGAGTAGCTTGGACAGGGGAGAAAAACTGTTTTTT CAWSSLDRGEKLFF TRBV30 . TRBD1 TRBJ1-4
TGTGCTAGTGGTACTCAGACAGACTATGGCTACACCTTC CASGTQTDYGYTF TRBV12-5 . . TRBJ1-2
TGTGCCAGCAGCAGGGGAAGCTCTGGAAACACCATATATTTT CASSRGSSGNTIYF TRBV7-2 once . TRBJ1-3
TGTGCCAGCAGTTACTCAGTCGTCGGGGTATTTGGCTACACCTTC CASSYSVVGVFGYTF TRBV6-5 . . TRBJ1-2
TGTGCCAGCAGCTTAGGGAGGGCAGCCTACGAGCAGTACTTC CASSLGRAAYEQYF TRBV11-1 once . TRBJ2-7
TGTGCCAGCAGGCCCAGGGGCTCCTATAATTCACCCCTCCACTTT CASRPRGSYNSPLHF TRBV2 . . TRBJ1-6
TGTGCCAGCAGCCCGGACGGGGGACGAAATGAGCAGTTCTTC CASSPDGGRNEQFF TRBV28 . . TRBJ2-1
TGTGCCAGCAGAGAGGACCCTCCCTACGAGCAGTACTTC CASREDPPYEQYF TRBV6-6 . . TRBJ2-7
TGCGCCAGCAGCCAACCGCGGGAGGGTAGCTACGAGCAGTACTTC CASSQPREGSYEQYF TRBV4-1 . TRBD2 TRBJ2-7
TGTGCCAGCAGCTCAAGGGGGGTATATGGTGAAAAACTGTTTTTT CASSSRGVYGEKLFF TRBV5-6 . . TRBJ1-4
TGTGCCACCAGCAGAGACCGATCCTTACAGGGTAGTAGAAACACCATATATTTT CATSRDRSLQGSRNTIYF TRBV15 . . TRBJ1-3
TGTGCCAGCAGCCGGACAGGGGGTGAGCAGTTCTTC CASSRTGGEQFF TRBV7-9 . TRBD1 TRBJ2-1
TGCGCCAGCAGTCTAACCGGGGGGGCAGAAGGGACCCAGTACTTC CASSLTGGAEGTQYF TRBV4-1 . TRBD2 TRBJ2-5
TGTGCCAGCAGTGAACAGGGACCCACAGATACGCAGTATTTT CASSEQGPTDTQYF TRBV6-1 . . TRBJ2-3
TGTGCCAGTAGTCCGCACAGGGGGAAGGACGCTTTCTTT CASSPHRGKDAFF TRBV19 few TRBD1 TRBJ1-1
TGTGCCAGCAGCTCTGCAGGATCCTACAATGAGCAGTTCTTC CASSSAGSYNEQFF TRBV7-2 . . TRBJ2-1
TGTGCCAGCAGTATACAGGGTTATAGCAATCAGCCCCAGCATTTT CASSIQGYSNQPQHF TRBV5-8 large . TRBJ1-5
TGTGCCAGCAGTGAGGGGCAGGTCGGAGGCTACACCTTC CASSEGQVGGYTF TRBV2 . . TRBJ1-2
TGTGCCAGCAGCATTTCGGGACAGGGGATCTGGGAGACCCAGTACTTC CASSISGQGIWETQYF TRBV7-6 . TRBD1 TRBJ2-5
TGCAGCGTTGTCAGACAGGGGAACACTGAAGCTTTCTTT CSVVRQGNTEAFF TRBV29-1 . TRBD1 TRBJ1-1
TGCGCCAGCAGCCAGGAACGGGACACTGAAGCTTTCTTT CASSQERDTEAFF TRBV4-1 . . TRBJ1-1
TGTGCCAGCAGTTCGCGGGTCGTCTATGGCTACACCTTC CASSSRVVYGYTF TRBV6-5 . . TRBJ1-2
TGTGCCAGCAGCCCGCTAGCGGGGGGGCAGGGTGAGCAGTTCTTC CASSPLAGGQGEQFF TRBV7-6 . TRBD2 TRBJ2-1
TGTGCCAGTGGATGGACAGGAACCTACAATGAGCAGTTCTTC CASGWTGTYNEQFF TRBV19 . TRBD1 TRBJ2-1
TGTGCCACCCGGGGCCCCTACGAGCAGTACTTC CATRGPYEQYF TRBV6-5 . . TRBJ2-7